Given below is one T cell receptor beta chain in context. This record belongs to a study of blood T cells in healthy people across ages. A sample-barcoded 5' primer and a J-beta primer mix were used in a second PCR of about 7 to 12 cycles. MiXCR was run by TCRdb on the 5' RACE reads, yielding one entry per CDR3 protein. The table records 760,000 or so distinct CDR3 sequences, just under 25% of them present only once. Germline loops: CDR1 ENHRY, CDR2 SYGVKD. V gave up 5 bases and J gave up 6 bases; unmatched junction bases: 8. The CDR3 covers 15 residues. These sequences were also reported in another study, on T cells of mothers and their children. That source notes: Per mother, over 8 million TCR beta CDR3 reads were obtained; per child, approximately 3.3 million. The authors detected no persistent microchimeric T cell clones.

The chain couples TRBV10-3 to TRBJ2-1; 9 bases are shared with TRBD1. The TCR was taken from a boy aged 5-17 years in good health. The sample was blood. The CDR3 loop is CAISLPGQGINEQFF. The CDR3 DNA is TGTGCCATCAGTTTACCGGGACAGGGAATCAATGAGCAGTTCTTC.